This T cell receptor (beta chain) was captured in a study of graft-versus-host responses after intestinal transplantation. Only in-frame clones appear in the TCRdb table, and some are missing; sequencing was by immunoSEQ multiplex PCR. The sample shows roughly 81,000 clones, around 80% of them seen only once. This clone turned up a few times. Antigen: not known. The sample consisted of unstimulated CD4+ T cells sorted from spleen or lymph node cells, taken before intestinal transplant. The sequence derives from a human donor who received an intestinal transplant.

The CDR3 sequence is CASSYSTGAFF. CDR3 bases: TGTGCCAGCAGTTACTCCACAGGAGCTTTCTTT. This chain connects TRBV6-6 to TRBJ1-1; possibly TRBD1 for D (5 bases). Trimming took 0 bases from V and 10 from J, leaving 6 bases between them. The germline gives CDR1 MNHNY, CDR2 SVGAGI (reference sequence). The CDR3 is 11 residues long.